What follows are 19 T cell receptor beta chains derived from one specimen sequenced in a study of blood T cells in healthy people across ages. A second PCR, run for about 6 to 11 cycles, used a sample-barcoded 5' primer plus a J-beta primer mix. TCRdb re-derived calls from the 5' RACE reads in MiXCR, one entry per CDR3 protein. This table has about 1.4 million distinct CDR3 sequences, 45% to 70% appearing once. The source material was blood. The origin of the receptors is a man younger than 35 in good health.

This clonotype came up a few times. The chain employs TRBV4-3 and TRBJ2-4; a possible D gene is TRBD2 (5 bases). The J call may be incorrect, as the DNA end agrees better with TRBJ2-7. Looked up from germline, CDR1 is LGHNA and CDR2 is YSLEER. There are 14 residues in the CDR3. This CDR3 is CASSQDVGSAEQYF. CDR3 DNA: TGCGCCAGCAGCCAAGATGTTGGTAGCGCCGAGCAGTACTTC.

The genes are TRBV12-3 or TRBV12-4 and TRBJ2-7; TRBD2 agrees at 8 bases. The CDR3 runs to 15 residues. V lost 5 bases, J lost 3 bases, and 9 bases stayed unmatched. Here the CDR3 reads CASSPRSGGYYEQYF. As DNA, the CDR3 is TGTGCCAGCAGTCCCCGCAGCGGGGGCTACTACGAGCAGTACTTC.

The V call is TRBV20-1, the J call TRBJ2-7; 7 positions agree with TRBD2. The CDR3 runs to 15 residues. Losses at the gene ends were 3 bases for V and 0 bases for J; bases not matched to a gene: 8. Per germline, CDR1 DFQATT and CDR2 SNEGSKA (reference sequence). CDR3 sequence (DNA): TGCAGTGCTAGGGTACTAGCGTCGGCCTCCTACGAGCAGTACTTC. This codes for CSARVLASASYEQYF.

The genes are TRBV3-1 and TRBJ2-1; 7 bases align to TRBD1. The CDR3 consists of 15 residues. Germline V gives CDR1 LGHDT, CDR2 YNNKEL (reference sequence). V shed 1 base and J 4 bases; nucleotides not matched to a gene: 4. CDR3 DNA: TGTGCCAGCAGCCAAGTGACAGGGCGGTACAATGAGCAGTTCTTC. Encoded protein: CASSQVTGRYNEQFF.

The V gene is TRBV27, the J gene TRBJ2-3; 11 nucleotides agree with TRBD2. The germline V gene encodes CDR1 MNHEY and CDR2 SMNVEV (reference sequence). This CDR3 region has 16 residues. The trim removed 4 bases at V and 4 bases at J, leaving 7 bases unmatched. The CDR3 DNA follows: TGTGCCAGCAGTTCAACACTAGCGGGGGCCCCAGATACGCAGTATTTT. This translates into CASSSTLAGAPDTQYF.

This rearrangement joins TRBV27 to TRBJ2-7, with 8 bases aligning to TRBD2. Germline CDR1 is MNHEY and CDR2 is SMNVEV (reference sequence). V lost 2 bases and J lost 1; bases outside the gene matches: 7. This CDR3 spans 16 amino acids. The CDR3 region has the DNA TGTGCCAGCAGTTTAAGTAGGGGGACTAGGTCCTACGAGCAGTACTTC. Translated, it gives CASSLSRGTRSYEQYF.

The V call is TRBV7-6, the J call TRBJ2-1; tentative D call: TRBD2 (5 bases). This CDR3 has 14 amino acids. Trimming shortened V by 3 bases and J by 5 bases, and 11 bases separated the two germline ends. Germline V gene data show CDR1 as SGHVS and CDR2 as FNYEAQ. As DNA, the CDR3 is TGTGCCAGCAGCTTTCGGACTCTCGACAATGAGCAGTTCTTC. Its protein product is CASSFRTLDNEQFF.

This chain uses TRBV7-8 with TRBJ2-7; tentatively, D is TRBD1 (6 bases). Gene TRBJ2-5 matches the end of the DNA better, so the J call may be wrong. CDR1 and CDR2 from the germline V gene are SGHVS and FQNEAQ. The CDR3 spans 15 residues. The CDR3 loop reads CASSKTTGLGETQYF. The CDR3, as DNA: TGTGCCAGCAGCAAAACGACAGGTTTAGGAGAGACCCAGTACTTC.

The gene calls are TRBV27 and TRBJ2-2, with no clear D. Trimming removed 6 bases at V and 6 bases at J, with 14 bases between. Looked up from germline, CDR1 is MNHEY and CDR2 is SMNVEV (reference sequence). CDR3 length: 14 residues. The CDR3 DNA reads TGTGCCAGCAGAGATTTGGACCCCGCCGGGGAGCTGTTTTTT. The encoded protein is CASRDLDPAGELFF.

The V gene is TRBV9, the J gene TRBJ2-3, with TRBD1 as a possible D gene (6 bases). Trimming removed 4 bases from V and 0 bases from J, with 18 bases in between. The CDR3 sequence is 17 residues long. Per the germline V gene, CDR1 is SGDLS and CDR2 is YYNGEE. CDR3 coding DNA: TGTGCCAGCAGCCCAGGCCGGGACATACTTAGCACAGATACGCAGTATTTT. This encodes CASSPGRDILSTDTQYF.

The rearrangement links TRBV30 to TRBJ1-2; unclear D gene. The CDR3 extends over 13 amino acids. The V gene's germline CDR1 is GTSNPN and CDR2 SVGIG (reference sequence). V was shortened by 4 bases and J by 5 bases, with 14 bases between the two germline ends. CDR3 sequence reads: CAWTVTTFYGYTF. DNA of the CDR3: TGTGCCTGGACGGTGACGACCTTTTATGGCTACACCTTC.

V usage is TRBV20-1 and J usage is TRBJ2-1, with 12 nucleotides matching TRBD2. CDR3 length: 15 residues. V dropped 0 bases and J dropped 14; count of bases not matched to a gene: 11. Germline values: CDR1 DFQATT, CDR2 SNEGSKA (reference sequence). CDR3 protein: CSARDWASGRASEFF. DNA of the CDR3: TGCAGTGCTAGAGATTGGGCTAGCGGGAGGGCTAGCGAGTTCTTC.

The chain uses TRBV4-1 and TRBJ2-4; tentative D call: TRBD2 (7 bases). The CDR3 totals 18 residues. The germline CDR1 and CDR2 sequences are MGHRA and YSYEKL. Trimming took 4 bases from V and 1 from J, leaving 20 bases between them. The CDR3 sequence is CASSLPVRGGLAKNIQYF. CDR3 nucleotide sequence: TGCGCCAGCAGCCTACCGGTTAGGGGGGGGCTGGCCAAAAACATTCAGTACTTC.

V gene TRBV5-1 combines with J gene TRBJ1-2; the D is unclear. V gave up 0 bases and J gave up 2 bases, with 8 bases separating them. CDR1 is SGHRS, CDR2 YFSETQ, per germline. This CDR3 has 14 residues. CDR3 DNA sequence: TGCGCCAGCAGCTTGGCCCTATCGAACTATGGCTACACCTTC. Translating it yields CASSLALSNYGYTF.

A few counts support this clonotype. This sequence joins TRBV25-1 and TRBJ2-4, with D maybe TRBD1 (6 bases). Germline-derived CDR1 and CDR2 are MGHDK and SYGVNS. V was trimmed by 10 bases and J by 5 bases, leaving 9 bases between them. The CDR3 totals 11 residues. Here the CDR3 reads CATSGENIQYF. Here the CDR3 DNA reads TGTGCCACCTCAGGGGAAAACATTCAGTACTTC.

The chain couples TRBV18 to TRBJ2-1; D not certain. The CDR3 is 16 residues long. CDR1 and CDR2 from the germline V gene are KGHSH and LQKENI. The V and J ends lost 5 bases and 3 bases respectively, with 17 bases between them. The CDR3 loop is CASSEHLDHFYNEQFF. CDR3 DNA: TGTGCCAGCTCAGAGCACTTAGACCATTTCTACAATGAGCAGTTCTTC.

This chain joins TRBV6-6 and TRBJ1-2; TRBD1 aligns across 8 bases. From germline, CDR1 is MNHNY and CDR2 SVGAGI (reference sequence). There are 15 residues in the CDR3. Germline trimming cut 6 bases from V and 0 bases from J; bases unmatched to any gene: 6. The DNA of the CDR3 is TGTGCCAGCAGCCACAGGGGGGGTCCTAACTATGGCTACACCTTC. Protein sequence: CASSHRGGPNYGYTF.

J is TRBJ2-7 and V is TRBV28; 7 nucleotides match TRBD1. Per germline, CDR1 MDHEN and CDR2 SYDVKM. Trimming took 7 bases from V and 1 from J; bases not matched to a gene: 4. This CDR3 has 13 amino acids. Here the CDR3 reads CASTRGQSYEQYF. CDR3 DNA sequence: TGTGCCAGCACTCGGGGACAGTCCTACGAGCAGTACTTC.

This clonotype was recorded once. The rearrangement joins TRBV5-1 to TRBJ2-7; TRBD1 might be the D (6 bases). Trimming shortened V by 4 bases and J by 1 base, and 18 bases separated the two germline ends. CDR3 size: 16 residues. Per the germline V gene, CDR1 is SGHRS and CDR2 is YFSETQ. The CDR3 reads CASSPSPGHPSYEQYF. The CDR3 DNA reads as TGCGCCAGCAGCCCCTCCCCGGGACACCCGTCCTACGAGCAGTACTTC. Using reference TRBV5-1 and TRBJ2-7 for the parts outside the CDR3, the full variable domain is KAGVTQTPRYLIKTRGQQVTLSCSPISGHRSVSWYQQTPGQGLQFLFEYFSETQRNKGNFPGRFSGRQFSNSRSEMNVSTLELGDSALYLCASSPSPGHPSYEQYFGPGTRLTVT.